The next 21 T cell receptor beta chains were all read from a single sample in a study of T cell responses to AZD1222 COVID-19 vaccine. Clones were read by immunoSEQ multiplex PCR, and TCRdb kept only the in-frame ones, dropping some. The sample records about 86,000 clones, 89% being singletons. Sequenced material: peripheral blood, taken 28 days after the second AZD1222 dose. These TCRs come from an adult who received the AZD1222 COVID-19 vaccine.

This rearrangement joins TRBV5-1 to TRBJ2-1; D remains unclear. The V gene's germline CDR1 is SGHRS and CDR2 YFSETQ. Trimming took 0 bases from V and 3 from J, leaving 10 bases between them. The CDR3 extends over 15 amino acids. CDR3 loop: CASSLDTALYNEQFF. CDR3 DNA sequence: TGCGCCAGCAGCTTGGATACAGCCCTCTACAATGAGCAGTTCTTC. Supplemented by reference TRBV5-1 and TRBJ2-1, the full variable domain reads KAGVTQTPRYLIKTRGQQVTLSCSPISGHRSVSWYQQTPGQGLQFLFEYFSETQRNKGNFPGRFSGRQFSNSRSEMNVSTLELGDSALYLCASSLDTALYNEQFFGPGTRLTVL.

The V gene is TRBV18, the J gene TRBJ2-5; 7 nucleotides agree with TRBD1. The V segment lost 3 bases and the J segment 2 bases; nucleotides outside the gene matches: 3. The CDR3 is 14 residues long. Germline V gives CDR1 KGHSH, CDR2 LQKENI. DNA of the CDR3: TGTGCCAGCTCACCGGGACAGCCTCAAGAGACCCAGTACTTC. Its translation is CASSPGQPQETQYF.

V gene TRBV27 combines with J gene TRBJ1-2, with D hard to call. V was pared by 5 bases and J by 4 bases, with 14 bases between. The CDR3 runs to 14 residues. Germline CDR1 MNHEY, CDR2 SMNVEV (reference sequence). In nucleotides, the CDR3 is TGTGCCAGCAGTCCGAGGACGGCCTCCTATGGCTACACCTTC. This encodes CASSPRTASYGYTF.

This chain connects TRBV7-2 to TRBJ2-2; possible D gene TRBD1, 7 bases. The V gene lost 3 bases and the J gene lost 3 bases, with 14 bases spanning the gap. CDR3 size: 16 residues. The V gene's germline CDR1 is SGHTA and CDR2 FQGNSA. CDR3 loop: CASSLGGTEHTGELFF. CDR3 DNA: TGTGCCAGCAGCTTGGGCGGGACAGAGCACACCGGGGAGCTGTTTTTT. The full variable domain, its missing parts supplied by reference TRBV7-2 and TRBJ2-2, is GAGVSQSPSNKVTEKGKDVELRCDPISGHTALYWYRQSLGQGLEFLIYFQGNSAPDKSGLPSDRFSAERTGGSVSTLTIQRTQQEDSAVYLCASSLGGTEHTGELFFGEGSRLTVL.

This clone appeared once. In DNA, the CDR3 is TGTGCCAGCAGCCAAAAGGGATTCCCGGGCCAAAATGAAAAACTGTTTTTT. Translation: CASSQKGFPGQNEKLFF. The chain has TRBV4-2 and TRBJ1-4; D gene ambiguous. The germline V gene encodes CDR1 LGHNA and CDR2 YNFKEQ. V lost 2 bases and J lost 5, with 18 bases in between. The CDR3 is 17 amino acids.

This sequence joins TRBV27 and TRBJ2-3, with D tentatively TRBD2 (5 bases). V was shortened by 2 bases and J by 5 bases, with 17 bases between the two germline ends. CDR1 is MNHEY, CDR2 SMNVEV, per germline (reference sequence). The CDR3 loop spans 16 amino acids. Written as DNA, the CDR3 is TGTGCCAGCAGTTTACAGTGGCTAGTTGCGGGAGATACGCAGTATTTT. Residues: CASSLQWLVAGDTQYF.

The chain combines TRBV28 with TRBJ1-5; the D is unclear. CDR3 size: 17 residues. Germline V gene data show CDR1 as MDHEN and CDR2 as SYDVKM. V was pared by 5 bases and J by 0 bases, with 17 bases between. The CDR3 loop reads CASSPYPGRHSNQPQHF. The CDR3 DNA reads as TGTGCCAGCAGTCCCTACCCGGGGAGGCATAGCAATCAGCCCCAGCATTTT.

This chain uses TRBV10-3 with TRBJ1-2; 11 bases match TRBD1. The CDR3 spans 14 residues. Trimming removed 6 bases from V and 8 bases from J; junction bases left unmatched: 8. Germline CDR1 is ENHRY and CDR2 is SYGVKD. As DNA, the CDR3 is TGTGCCATCAGCCGGGACAGGGGGTCGCAAGGCTACACCTTC. It yields the protein CAISRDRGSQGYTF.

The CDR3 region is CASSLNKNYEQYF. In DNA, the CDR3 is TGTGCCAGCAGCTTAAACAAGAACTACGAGCAGTACTTC. The rearrangement uses TRBV7-6 and TRBJ2-7, with no clear D. The CDR3 sequence is 13 residues long. Germline V lookup: CDR1 SGHVS, CDR2 FNYEAQ. The ends were cut back, 2 bases at V and 3 bases at J, with 8 bases in the middle.

The J gene is TRBJ1-6, the V gene TRBV7-9, with D uncertain. Trimming shortened V by 1 base and J by 9 bases, and 22 bases separated the two germline ends. CDR3 length equals 18 residues. Germline values: CDR1 SEHNR, CDR2 FQNEAQ (reference sequence). The CDR3 loop reads CASSLDSVSQAIGSPLHF. CDR3 nucleotide sequence: TGTGCCAGCAGCTTAGATTCTGTCTCGCAGGCGATCGGTTCACCCCTCCACTTT. Supplemented by reference TRBV7-9 and TRBJ1-6, the full variable domain reads DTGVSQNPRHKITKRGQNVTFRCDPISEHNRLYWYRQTLGQGPEFLTYFQNEAQLEKSRLLSDRFSAERPKGSFSTLEIQRTEQGDSAMYLCASSLDSVSQAIGSPLHFGNGTRLTVT.

This clone was counted once. The chain uses TRBV6-2 or TRBV6-3 and TRBJ2-5; D possibly corresponds to TRBD1 (6 bases). Deletions cut 0 bases from V and 4 bases from J, with 12 bases between. Germline V gene lookup returns CDR1 MNHEY and CDR2 SVGEGT. This CDR3 spans 15 amino acids. The CDR3 loop reads CASSYSFRGGETQYF. The CDR3 DNA is TGTGCCAGCAGTTACTCGTTCAGAGGGGGAGAGACCCAGTACTTC.

The CDR3 here is CASSSDTSGYTF. The CDR3, as DNA: TGTGCCAGCTCATCGGATACGAGCGGCTACACCTTC. The chain is built from TRBV18 and TRBJ1-2; no reliable D call. From germline, CDR1 is KGHSH and CDR2 LQKENI. This CDR3 contains 12 residues. Trimming shortened V by 5 bases and J by 8 bases, and 12 bases separated the two germline ends.

The gene calls are TRBV11-2 and TRBJ2-1; 10 bases line up with TRBD2. CDR1 and CDR2 (germline): SGHAT, FQNNGV. The CDR3 contains 15 residues. V was clipped by 2 bases and J by 4 bases; unmatched bases: 2. The CDR3 nucleotides are TGTGCCAGCAGCTTAACTAGCGGGGTATACAATGAGCAGTTCTTC. The encoded protein is CASSLTSGVYNEQFF.

This chain connects TRBV7-3 to TRBJ1-2, with D possibly TRBD1 on 5 matching bases. The CDR3 is made up of 15 amino acids. Germline V lookup: CDR1 SGHTA, CDR2 FQGTGA. The germline V and J ends were trimmed by 5 bases and 6 bases, with 19 bases remaining between them. The CDR3 sequence is CASSPGPGRMDGYTF. The CDR3 DNA is TGTGCCAGCAGCCCAGGACCGGGACGGATGGATGGCTACACCTTC.

The rearrangement links TRBV11-1 to TRBJ1-1, with 9 nucleotides matching TRBD1. V trimming: 5 bases; J trimming: 3 bases; junction bases outside the gene matches: 10. CDR1 and CDR2 from the germline V gene are SGHAT and FQDESV (reference sequence). The CDR3 is 16 amino acids. DNA of the CDR3: TGTGCCAGCAGCGAAACAGGGGGCAGTTCAGACACTGAAGCTTTCTTT. Translated, it gives CASSETGGSSDTEAFF.

This clone has just one count. V and J are TRBV28 and TRBJ1-2; 8 positions match TRBD1. This CDR3 is 14 amino acids long. Germline assignment: CDR1 MDHEN and CDR2 SYDVKM. Trimming cost V 8 bases and J 3 bases; bases outside gene matches: 8. The CDR3, as DNA: TGTGCCAGCCTCGTCCAGGGGGCCGACTATGGCTACACCTTC. Protein: CASLVQGADYGYTF.

The rearrangement uses TRBV27 and TRBJ1-1, with D unresolved. This CDR3 contains 15 residues. Deletions cut 5 bases from V and 6 bases from J, with 19 bases between. In germline, CDR1 is MNHEY, CDR2 SMNVEV (reference sequence). This CDR3 is CASSAGLQIDAEAFF. CDR3 sequence (DNA): TGTGCCAGCAGTGCCGGACTGCAAATCGACGCTGAAGCTTTCTTT.

This chain links TRBV3-1 (or the pseudogene TRBV3-2) with TRBJ1-6; unclear D gene. Trimming removed 1 base at V and 11 bases at J, with 3 bases between. The CDR3 length is 11 residues. Germline CDR1 reads LGHDT; CDR2 reads YNNKEL (reference sequence). CDR3 loop: CASSQGTPLHF. In nucleotides, the CDR3 is TGTGCCAGCAGCCAAGGGACACCCCTCCACTTT.

V usage is TRBV20-1 and J usage is TRBJ2-3; tentatively, D is TRBD2 (5 bases). The CDR3 loop spans 11 amino acids. Germline values: CDR1 DFQATT, CDR2 SNEGSKA (reference sequence). CDR3 sequence: CRVPRVDTQYF. The CDR3 DNA follows: TGCAGGGTACCGAGGGTTGATACGCAGTATTTT.

This sequence joins TRBV7-2 and TRBJ1-2; D is ambiguous. There are 15 residues in the CDR3. V lost 0 bases, J lost 5 bases, and 13 bases lay in between. Germline V gives CDR1 SGHTA, CDR2 FQGNSA. The chain's CDR3 is CASSLAWTLIYGYTF. Written as DNA, the CDR3 is TGTGCCAGCAGCTTAGCCTGGACCTTAATTTATGGCTACACCTTC. Variable domain in full (rest from reference TRBV7-2 and TRBJ1-2): GAGVSQSPSNKVTEKGKDVELRCDPISGHTALYWYRQSLGQGLEFLIYFQGNSAPDKSGLPSDRFSAERTGGSVSTLTIQRTQQEDSAVYLCASSLAWTLIYGYTFGSGTRLTVV.

The J gene is TRBJ2-7, the V gene TRBV10-3, with D maybe TRBD1 (5 bases). There are 17 residues in the CDR3. V was pared by 6 bases and J by 1 base, with 22 bases between. Germline assignment: CDR1 ENHRY and CDR2 SYGVKD. Written as DNA, the CDR3 is TGTGCCATCAGCGGTGAAACCTCAGGGTTGGGATCCTACGAGCAGTACTTC. This sequence encodes CAISGETSGLGSYEQYF.